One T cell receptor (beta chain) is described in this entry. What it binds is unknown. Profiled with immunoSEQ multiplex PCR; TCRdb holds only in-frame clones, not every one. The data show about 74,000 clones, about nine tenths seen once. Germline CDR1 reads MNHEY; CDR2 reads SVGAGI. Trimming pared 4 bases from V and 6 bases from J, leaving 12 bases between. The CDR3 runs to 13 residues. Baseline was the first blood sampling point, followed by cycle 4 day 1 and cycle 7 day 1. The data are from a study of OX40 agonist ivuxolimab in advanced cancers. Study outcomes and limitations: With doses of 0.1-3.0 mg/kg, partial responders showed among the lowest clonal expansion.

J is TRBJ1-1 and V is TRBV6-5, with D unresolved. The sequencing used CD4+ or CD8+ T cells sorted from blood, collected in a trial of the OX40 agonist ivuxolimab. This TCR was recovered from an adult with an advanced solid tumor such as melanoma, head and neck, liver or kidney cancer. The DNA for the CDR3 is TGTGCCAGCAGTTTCGCATTTGCGTCTGAAGCTTTCTTT. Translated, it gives CASSFAFASEAFF.